This T cell receptor (beta chain) was retrieved from a study of blood T cell repertoires in COVID-19. The CDR3 totals 13 residues. The germline V gene encodes CDR1 GTSNPN and CDR2 SVGIG (reference sequence). Trimming shortened V by 3 bases and J by 2 bases, and 11 bases separated the two germline ends. Repertoires were generated with immunoSEQ multiplex PCR, while TCRdb's copy carries only in-frame clones and drops some. The sample holds approximately 260,000 clones; more than 75% are singletons and the top ten take 9.5% to 15%. The genes are TRBV30 and TRBJ2-7, with a tentative D call TRBD1 (6 bases). The sample taken for sequencing was peripheral blood. The source of this sequence is a woman aged 55 to 70 with active or convalescent COVID-19. CDR3 region: CAWSRQVTYEQYF. For the CDR3, the DNA is TGTGCCTGGAGCCGACAGGTGACCTACGAGCAGTACTTC.